This T cell receptor beta chain stems from a study of T cell responses to AZD1222 COVID-19 vaccine. Study-level findings and limits: Repertoire samples came only from after the peak T cell response.

The protocol was immunoSEQ multiplex PCR, while the TCRdb copy is restricted to in-frame clones and leaves out a portion. Of over 90,000 clones listed, about 88% were seen once; the top ten hold 5%. After removal of 5 bases from V and 2 bases from J, the junction contained 7 bases not matched to a gene. This CDR3 comprises 16 residues. From germline, CDR1 is MDHEN and CDR2 SYDVKM. Comment on this clone: Its antigen is currently unknown.

This TCR came from an adult in good health. Sequenced material: peripheral blood, taken on day 0 of AZD1222 vaccination. The chain is built from TRBV28 and TRBJ1-5; TRBD1 matches at 9 bases. CDR3 DNA: TGTGCCAGCAGTCTGGGACAGGGAAGGGGCAATCAGCCCCAGCATTTT. This sequence encodes CASSLGQGRGNQPQHF.